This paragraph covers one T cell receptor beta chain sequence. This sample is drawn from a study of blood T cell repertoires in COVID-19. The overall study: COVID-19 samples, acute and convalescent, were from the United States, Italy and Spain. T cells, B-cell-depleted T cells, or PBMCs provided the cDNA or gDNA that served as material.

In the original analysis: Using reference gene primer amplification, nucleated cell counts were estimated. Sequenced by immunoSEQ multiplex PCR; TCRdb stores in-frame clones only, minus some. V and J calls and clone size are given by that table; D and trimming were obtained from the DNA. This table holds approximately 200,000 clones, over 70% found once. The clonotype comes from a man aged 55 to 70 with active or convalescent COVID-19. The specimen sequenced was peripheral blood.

Here the CDR3 reads CASSQEHTGELFF. As DNA, the CDR3 is TGTGCCAGCTCACAGGAGCACACCGGGGAGCTGTTTTTT. The rearrangement uses TRBV18 and TRBJ2-2; D is undetermined. The CDR3 is 13 residues long. Trimming left V 4 bases short and J 3 bases short, with 6 bases between. Germline assignment: CDR1 KGHSH and CDR2 LQKENI.